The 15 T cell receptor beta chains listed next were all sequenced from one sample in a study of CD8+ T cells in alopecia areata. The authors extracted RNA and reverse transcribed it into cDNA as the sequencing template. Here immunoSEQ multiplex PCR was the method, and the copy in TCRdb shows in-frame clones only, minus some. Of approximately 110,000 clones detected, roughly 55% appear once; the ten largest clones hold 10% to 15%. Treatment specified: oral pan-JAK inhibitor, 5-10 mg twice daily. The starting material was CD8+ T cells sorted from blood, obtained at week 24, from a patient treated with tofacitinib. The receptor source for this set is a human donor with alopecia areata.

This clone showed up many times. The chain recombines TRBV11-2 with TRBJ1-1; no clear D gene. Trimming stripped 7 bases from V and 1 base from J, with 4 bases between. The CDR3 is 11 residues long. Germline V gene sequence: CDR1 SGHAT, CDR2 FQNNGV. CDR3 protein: CASTTNTEAFF. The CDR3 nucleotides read TGTGCCAGCACTACGAACACTGAAGCTTTCTTT.

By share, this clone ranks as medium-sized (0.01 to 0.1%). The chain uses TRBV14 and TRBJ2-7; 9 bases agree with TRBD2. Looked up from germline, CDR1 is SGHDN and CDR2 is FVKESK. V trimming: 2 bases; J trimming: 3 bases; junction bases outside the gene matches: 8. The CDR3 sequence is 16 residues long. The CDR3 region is CASSQQFLAGYYEQYF. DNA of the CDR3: TGTGCCAGCAGCCAACAGTTCCTAGCGGGGTACTACGAGCAGTACTTC.

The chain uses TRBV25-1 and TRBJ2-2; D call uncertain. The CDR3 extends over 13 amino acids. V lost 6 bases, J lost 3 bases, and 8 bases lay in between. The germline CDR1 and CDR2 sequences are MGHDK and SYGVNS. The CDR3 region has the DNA TGTGCCAGCAGCCTCAGTTACACCGGGGAGCTGTTTTTT. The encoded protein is CASSLSYTGELFF.

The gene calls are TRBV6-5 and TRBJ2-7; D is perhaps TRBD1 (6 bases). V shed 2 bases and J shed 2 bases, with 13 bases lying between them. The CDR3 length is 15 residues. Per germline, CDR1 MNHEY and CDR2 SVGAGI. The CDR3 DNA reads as TGTGCCAGCAGTTACACCCTCAGGGGCGCCTACGAGCAGTACTTC. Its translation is CASSYTLRGAYEQYF.

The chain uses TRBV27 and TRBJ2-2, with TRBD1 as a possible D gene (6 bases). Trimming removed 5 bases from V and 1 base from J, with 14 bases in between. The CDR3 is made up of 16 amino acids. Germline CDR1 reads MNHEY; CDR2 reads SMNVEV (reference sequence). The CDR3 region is CASSPSAGENTGELFF. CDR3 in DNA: TGTGCCAGCAGTCCCTCGGCAGGGGAGAACACCGGGGAGCTGTTTTTT.

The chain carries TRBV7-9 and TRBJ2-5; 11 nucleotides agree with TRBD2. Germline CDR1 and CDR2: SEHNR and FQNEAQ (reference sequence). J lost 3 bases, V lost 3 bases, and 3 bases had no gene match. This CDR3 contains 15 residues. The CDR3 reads CASSFPGLAEETQYF. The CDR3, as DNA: TGTGCCAGCAGCTTCCCGGGACTAGCGGAAGAGACCCAGTACTTC.

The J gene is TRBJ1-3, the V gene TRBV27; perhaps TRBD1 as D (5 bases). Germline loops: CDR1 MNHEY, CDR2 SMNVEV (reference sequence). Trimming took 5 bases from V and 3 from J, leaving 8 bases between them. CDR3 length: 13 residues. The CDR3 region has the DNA TGTGCCAGCAGTCTCGGGGGTGGAAACACCATATATTTT. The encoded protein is CASSLGGGNTIYF.

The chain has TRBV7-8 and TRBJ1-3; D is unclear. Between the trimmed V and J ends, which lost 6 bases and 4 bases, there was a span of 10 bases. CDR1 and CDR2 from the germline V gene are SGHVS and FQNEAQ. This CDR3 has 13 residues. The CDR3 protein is CASRRSDGNTIYF. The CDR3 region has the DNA TGTGCCAGCAGGCGGAGCGACGGAAACACCATATATTTT.

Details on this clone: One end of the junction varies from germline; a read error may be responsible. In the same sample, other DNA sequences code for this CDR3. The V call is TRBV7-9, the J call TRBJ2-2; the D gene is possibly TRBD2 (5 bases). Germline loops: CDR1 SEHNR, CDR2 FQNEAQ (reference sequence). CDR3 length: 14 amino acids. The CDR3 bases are TGTGCCAGCAGTAAATCTCTGGGCCCCGGGGAGTTGTTTTTT. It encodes CASSKSLGPGELFF.

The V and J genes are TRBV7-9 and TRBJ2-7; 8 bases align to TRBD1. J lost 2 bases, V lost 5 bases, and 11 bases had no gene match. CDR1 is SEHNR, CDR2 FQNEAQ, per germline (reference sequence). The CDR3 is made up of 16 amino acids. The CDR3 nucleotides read TGTGCCAGCAGCGGTATGGACAGGGAGCATCCCTACGAGCAGTACTTC. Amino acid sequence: CASSGMDREHPYEQYF.

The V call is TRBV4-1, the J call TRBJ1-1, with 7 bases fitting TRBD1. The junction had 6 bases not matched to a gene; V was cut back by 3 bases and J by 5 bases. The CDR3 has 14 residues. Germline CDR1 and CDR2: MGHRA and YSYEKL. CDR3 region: CASSQVTGETEAFF. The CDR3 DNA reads TGCGCCAGCAGCCAGGTAACAGGGGAAACTGAAGCTTTCTTT.

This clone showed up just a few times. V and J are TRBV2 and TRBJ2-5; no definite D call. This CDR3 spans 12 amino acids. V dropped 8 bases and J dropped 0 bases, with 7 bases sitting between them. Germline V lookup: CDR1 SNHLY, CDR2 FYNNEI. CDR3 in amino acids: CASSPNQETQYF. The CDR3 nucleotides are TGTGCCAGCTCGCCTAACCAAGAGACCCAGTACTTC.

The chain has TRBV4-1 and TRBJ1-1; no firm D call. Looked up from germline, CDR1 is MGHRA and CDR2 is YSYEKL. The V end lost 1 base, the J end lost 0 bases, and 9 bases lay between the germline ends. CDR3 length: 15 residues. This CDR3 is CASSQVQLMNTEAFF. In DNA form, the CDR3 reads TGCGCCAGCAGCCAAGTCCAGCTTATGAACACTGAAGCTTTCTTT.

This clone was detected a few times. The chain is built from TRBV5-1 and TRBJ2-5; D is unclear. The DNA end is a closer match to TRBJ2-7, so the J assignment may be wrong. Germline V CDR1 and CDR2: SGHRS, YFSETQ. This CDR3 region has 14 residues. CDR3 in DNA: TGCGCCAGCAGCTTGGAACTGGGTGTCTACGAGCAGTACTTC. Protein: CASSLELGVYEQYF.

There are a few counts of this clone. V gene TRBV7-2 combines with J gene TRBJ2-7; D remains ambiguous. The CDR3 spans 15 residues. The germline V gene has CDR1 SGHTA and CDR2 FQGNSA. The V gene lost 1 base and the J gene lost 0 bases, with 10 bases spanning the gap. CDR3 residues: CASSLVASSSYEQYF. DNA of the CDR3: TGTGCCAGCAGCTTAGTCGCCAGTAGCTCCTACGAGCAGTACTTC.